These 16 T cell receptor beta chains share one sample of origin, sequenced in a study of monozygotic twins with inflammatory bowel disease. After re-calling the 5' RACE reads, TCRdb lists one entry per CDR3 protein, DNA absent. The sample yields around 150,000 distinct CDR3 sequences, of which the top ten take up 2.5% to 3%. The specimen was blood. Receptor source: a human donor with ulcerative colitis or Crohn's disease, or a healthy co-twin of an affected twin (not recorded which).

The J gene is TRBJ2-1, the V gene TRBV9. The V gene's germline CDR1 is SGDLS and CDR2 YYNGEE. The CDR3 covers 13 residues. CDR3 sequence reads: CASSVASFDEQFF. Full variable domain (missing parts from reference TRBV9 and TRBJ2-1): DSGVTQTPKHLITATGQRVTLRCSPRSGDLSVYWYQQSLDQGLQFLIQYYNGEERAKGNILERFSAQQFPDLHSELNLSSLELGDSALYFCASSVASFDEQFFGPGTRLTVL.

The rearrangement uses TRBV3-1 and TRBJ2-3; the TRBD1 assignment by TCRdb is unverifiable without DNA. Germline CDR1 is LGHDT and CDR2 is YNNKEL (reference sequence). This CDR3 contains 16 residues. The CDR3: CASSQRLGQGAHTQYF.

The V call is TRBV7-8, the J call TRBJ2-6. Germline V gene data show CDR1 as SGHVS and CDR2 as FQNEAQ. The CDR3 is made up of 15 amino acids. The CDR3 here is CASSLQLAGANVLTF.

The V call is TRBV6-1, the J call TRBJ2-6; TCRdb's assignment of TRBD1 cannot be checked, as there is no DNA. CDR1 and CDR2 from the germline V gene are MNHNS and SASEGT. There are 17 residues in the CDR3. The CDR3 reads CASSTGTGYSGANVLTF.

This rearrangement joins TRBV7-2 to TRBJ2-1; TCRdb calls TRBD2, which cannot be checked without DNA. This CDR3 contains 13 residues. From germline, CDR1 is SGHTA and CDR2 FQGNSA. CDR3 loop: CASSAGLYNEQFF. Full variable domain (missing parts from reference TRBV7-2 and TRBJ2-1): GAGVSQSPSNKVTEKGKDVELRCDPISGHTALYWYRQSLGQGLEFLIYFQGNSAPDKSGLPSDRFSAERTGGSVSTLTIQRTQQEDSAVYLCASSAGLYNEQFFGPGTRLTVL.

The CDR3 sequence: CSAAHGSYEQYF. This chain uses TRBV29-1 with TRBJ2-7. Germline V gene lookup returns CDR1 SQVTM and CDR2 ANQGSEA. The CDR3 has 12 residues.

The rearrangement joins TRBV5-6 to TRBJ1-2. The CDR3 extends over 15 amino acids. The germline gives CDR1 SGHDT, CDR2 YYEEEE. CDR3 sequence: CASSLYSRTNYGYTF.

The chain couples TRBV5-1 to TRBJ2-2. This CDR3 spans 15 amino acids. Per germline, CDR1 SGHRS and CDR2 YFSETQ. The CDR3 loop reads CASSLDEANTGELFF.

V gene TRBV4-3 combines with J gene TRBJ2-7; checking the TCRdb D call of TRBD1 is not possible without DNA. Germline CDR1 reads LGHNA; CDR2 reads YSLEER. This CDR3 spans 15 amino acids. CDR3 loop: CASSFLGQAAYEQYF.

The chain carries TRBV6-5 and TRBJ1-6; the TRBD1 assignment by TCRdb is unverifiable without DNA. Germline loops: CDR1 MNHEY, CDR2 SVGAGI. This CDR3 has 16 amino acids. CDR3 in amino acids: CASSSGQGAPYSPLHF.

The CDR3: CASSPAPPATSSSDEQFF. This chain links TRBV18 with TRBJ2-1; with no DNA, the TCRdb D assignment of TRBD2 cannot be verified. Germline V gene sequence: CDR1 KGHSH, CDR2 LQKENI. The CDR3 runs to 18 residues. The variable domain in full, completed from reference TRBV18 and TRBJ2-1, reads NAGVMQNPRHLVRRRGQEARLRCSPMKGHSHVYWYRQLPEEGLKFMVYLQKENIIDESGMPKERFSAEFPKEGPSILRIQQVVRGDSAAYFCASSPAPPATSSSDEQFFGPGTRLTVL.

The gene calls are TRBV20-1 and TRBJ2-7; the TCRdb D gene call, TRBD2, has no DNA to confirm it. Germline CDR1 and CDR2: DFQATT and SNEGSKA (reference sequence). The CDR3 is 15 amino acids. This CDR3 reads CSARGETSGTDEQYF.

V is TRBV14 and J is TRBJ2-7; no DNA is available, so the TRBD2 call from TCRdb remains unchecked. Per germline, CDR1 SGHDN and CDR2 FVKESK. This CDR3 has 16 residues. The CDR3 is CASSLRGPSGSGEQYF.

The V and J genes are TRBV5-1 and TRBJ2-2. Looked up from germline, CDR1 is SGHRS and CDR2 is YFSETQ. The CDR3 loop spans 15 amino acids. The CDR3 protein is CASSPEPSNTGELFF.

The rearrangement uses TRBV7-2 and TRBJ2-5; TCRdb names TRBD1, which stays unverified in the absence of DNA. The CDR3 sequence is 15 residues long. CDR1 is SGHTA, CDR2 FQGNSA, per germline. The CDR3 sequence is CASSTGTGGEETQYF.

The chain carries TRBV20-1 and TRBJ1-5; lacking DNA, the TRBD1 call made by TCRdb goes unchecked. The CDR3 extends over 15 amino acids. Germline V gene data show CDR1 as DFQATT and CDR2 as SNEGSKA (reference sequence). The CDR3 reads CSARGWTGGFQPQHF.